This TCR beta chain was identified in a study of blood T cell repertoires in COVID-19. Study background: Collection of acute and convalescent COVID-19 samples took place in the United States, Italy and Spain. Sources were T cells, B-cell-depleted T cells, or PBMCs; the material itself was cDNA or gDNA.

Per the original data handling: Reference gene primer amplification yielded estimated nucleated cell counts. TCRdb's table, derived via immunoSEQ multiplex PCR, lists solely in-frame clones and lacks some. V, J and clone size are those of that table, while D and trimming were read from the DNA. The sample holds about 180,000 clones; around 83% are singletons and the top ten take 2.9%. The CDR3 is made up of 12 amino acids. V was pared by 10 bases and J by 9 bases, with 11 bases of the junction left unmatched. Germline lookup yields CDR1 LNHDA and CDR2 SQIVND (reference sequence). This chain joins TRBV19 and TRBJ1-1; 7 nucleotides line up with TRBD1. Sequences were obtained from peripheral blood. The source is a woman in her 30s with active or convalescent COVID-19. The CDR3 spells CATHKGAGQAFF. The CDR3 nucleotides read TGTGCCACCCATAAGGGGGCCGGACAAGCTTTCTTT. Full variable domain (rest looked up from reference TRBV19 and TRBJ1-1): DGGITQSPKYLFRKEGQNVTLSCEQNLNHDAMYWYRQDPGQGLRLIYYSQIVNDFQKGDIAEGYSVSREKKESFPLTVTSAQKNPTAFYLCATHKGAGQAFFGQGTRLTVV.